This TCR beta chain was retrieved from a study of metastatic and nonmetastatic thyroid tumors. At the level of the study: Comparison of repertoires was carried out across blood and tumor or nodule tissue from malignant and benign thyroid patients.

Notes on the study in general: Reported TCR beta diversity, measured in blood and tumor, was significantly higher for malignant thyroid tumors than for benign nodules.

The table lists this clone with a few counts. Its antigen is not known. Patients had received no treatment of any kind before thyroid surgery. The germline V gene encodes CDR1 LNHDA and CDR2 SQIVND (reference sequence). Trimming took 5 bases from V and 5 from J, leaving 9 bases between them. The CDR3 has 12 amino acids. Authors' methods: A classifier of distant metastasis in papillary thyroid cancer was built from CDR3 differences (across clinicopathological groups). TCRdb re-clonotyped the PCR reads via MiXCR. The V and J calls come from TCRdb's annotation, not from the publication. The table records about 16,000 clones, under 35% of them present only once.

J is TRBJ1-2 and V is TRBV19, with D unclear. The receptor comes from a female donor with papillary thyroid cancer or a benign thyroid nodule (not recorded which). Some clones in this sample may be carry-over from other donors' samples. Sequencing was done on a sample of adjacent normal tissue. The CDR3 sequence: CASSGGVYGYTF. For the CDR3, the DNA is TGTGCCAGTAGTGGCGGGGTGTATGGCTACACCTTC. The full variable domain, completed using reference TRBV19 and TRBJ1-2, is DGGITQSPKYLFRKEGQNVTLSCEQNLNHDAMYWYRQDPGQGLRLIYYSQIVNDFQKGDIAEGYSVSREKKESFPLTVTSAQKNPTAFYLCASSGGVYGYTFGSGTRLTVV.